This T cell receptor (beta chain) was captured in a study of spatial heterogeneity in lung cancer. In the study overall: Tumor regions showed TCR transcript counts that correlated strongly with a T cell module score from matched bulk RNA-seq. Raw sequencing reads included, on average, more than ten appearances of each unique TCR and UMI combination.

This sample's time point: sample taken at primary tumor resection. Material for sequencing was whole RNA from tumor, nontumor lung or frozen PBMC, left unsorted. The CDR3 consists of 16 residues. Germline lookup yields CDR1 MDHEN and CDR2 SYDVKM. J was trimmed by 5 bases and V by 1 base; bases with no gene match: 7. Study observations and caveats: Within tumors, counts of expanded alpha and beta TCRs tracked tumor mutation counts.

Concerning this clonotype: Its target is unknown.

One entry per CDR3 protein results from TCRdb running MiXCR on the 5' RACE reads. Of around 100,000 distinct CDR3 sequences listed, 3.5% to 5% are singletons. This receptor was identified in a male donor with early-stage non-small cell lung cancer. The chain carries TRBV28 and TRBJ1-2, with 10 positions matching TRBD1. Sequencing was performed on lung tumor tissue, taken at surgery. In DNA, the CDR3 is TGTGCCAGCAGTTTATACCCTCGGACAGGGGGATATGGCTACACCTTC. Its protein is CASSLYPRTGGYGYTF.